The 7 T cell receptor beta chains below were found in one sample sequenced in a study of blood T cell repertoires in COVID-19. TCRdb's copy holds only in-frame clones and misses some; the assay was immunoSEQ multiplex PCR. Of some 240,000 clones listed, around 83% are singletons. Sample: peripheral blood. The receptors were gathered from a woman of 80 years or more with acute or convalescent COVID-19.

This sequence joins TRBV5-4 and TRBJ2-5, with TRBD2 identical over 11 bases. Trimming at V came to 1 base and at J to 5 bases, leaving 10 bases not matched to a gene. Per the germline V gene, CDR1 is SGHNT and CDR2 is YYREEE (reference sequence). This CDR3 is built from 17 residues. The CDR3 spells CASSLYGSGGAGETQYF. CDR3 nucleotide sequence: TGTGCCAGCAGCTTGTATGGTAGCGGGGGGGCCGGGGAGACCCAGTACTTC.

This clone was counted a single time. The genes are TRBV10-3 and TRBJ1-2; 8 nucleotides line up with TRBD1. The CDR3 is 14 amino acids. The V gene's germline CDR1 is ENHRY and CDR2 SYGVKD. V trimming: 6 bases; J trimming: 5 bases; junction bases outside the gene matches: 8. CDR3 in amino acids: CAISKEQGGYGYTF. In DNA, the CDR3 is TGTGCCATCAGCAAGGAACAGGGGGGATATGGCTACACCTTC.

V gene TRBV19 combines with J gene TRBJ2-3, with a possible D match to TRBD2 (5 bases). V was pared by 7 bases and J by 0 bases, with 11 bases between. Germline V gene sequence: CDR1 LNHDA, CDR2 SQIVND (reference sequence). The length of the CDR3 is 14 residues. The CDR3 DNA is TGTGCCAGTAAAATAGCGAGTAGCACAGATACGCAGTATTTT. Translation gives CASKIASSTDTQYF.

The gene calls are TRBV6-5 and TRBJ2-7; D is unresolved. This CDR3 is built from 10 residues. V lost 6 bases and J 7 bases, leaving 7 bases between the germline ends. Germline-derived CDR1 and CDR2 are MNHEY and SVGAGI. As DNA, the CDR3 is TGTGCCAGCAGGCAGGCTGAGCAGTACTTC. This translates into CASRQAEQYF.

The V call is TRBV7-9, the J call TRBJ1-2; D is possibly TRBD1 (5 bases). V lost 4 bases and J lost 7, with 22 bases in between. Germline V gene data show CDR1 as SEHNR and CDR2 as FQNEAQ (reference sequence). The CDR3 covers 16 residues. CDR3 nucleotides: TGTGCCAGCAGCTCCCTAGGGCAGGGAATTCTAGGTGGCTACACCTTC. It codes for CASSSLGQGILGGYTF.

CDR3 in DNA: TGTGCCTGGAGTGTGGGCAGCTCCTATAATTCACCCCTCCACTTT. Residues: CAWSVGSSYNSPLHF. The chain employs TRBV30 and TRBJ1-6; no clear D gene. This CDR3 is 15 amino acids long. Germline lookup yields CDR1 GTSNPN and CDR2 SVGIG (reference sequence). V lost 0 bases and J 0 bases, leaving 6 bases between the germline ends.

The chain is built from TRBV7-9 and TRBJ1-3; TRBD1 agrees at 7 bases. Losses at the gene ends were 8 bases for V and 0 bases for J; bases not matched to a gene: 13. The CDR3 totals 17 residues. Germline-derived CDR1 and CDR2 are SEHNR and FQNEAQ (reference sequence). CDR3 nucleotide sequence: TGTGCCAGCGCCAATTTGGGACAGCCCAACTCTGGAAACACCATATATTTT. Translated, it gives CASANLGQPNSGNTIYF.